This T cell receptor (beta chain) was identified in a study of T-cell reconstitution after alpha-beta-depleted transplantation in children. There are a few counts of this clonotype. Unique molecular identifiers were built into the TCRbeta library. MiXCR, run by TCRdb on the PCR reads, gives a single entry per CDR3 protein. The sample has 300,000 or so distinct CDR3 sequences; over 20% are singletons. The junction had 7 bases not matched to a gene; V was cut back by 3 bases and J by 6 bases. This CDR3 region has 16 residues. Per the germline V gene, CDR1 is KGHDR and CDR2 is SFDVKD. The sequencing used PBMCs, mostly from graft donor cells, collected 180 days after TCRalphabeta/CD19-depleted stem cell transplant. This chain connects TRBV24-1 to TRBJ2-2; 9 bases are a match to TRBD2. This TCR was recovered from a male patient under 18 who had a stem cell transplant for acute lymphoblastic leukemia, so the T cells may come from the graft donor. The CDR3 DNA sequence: TGTGCCACCAGTGATCGGAGCGGGAGGTACCCCGGGGAGCTGTTTTTT. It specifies CATSDRSGRYPGELFF.